The clone carrying this TCR beta chain has at least ten counts. The antigen is undetermined. From germline, CDR1 is SNHLY and CDR2 FYNNEI. The germline V and J ends were trimmed by 7 bases and 6 bases, with 15 bases remaining between them. The CDR3 runs to 13 residues. This specimen comes from a study of spatial heterogeneity in lung cancer. Study-wide findings and caveats: Counts of expanded intratumoral alpha and beta TCRs tracked tumor mutation counts.

Time point meaning: sample taken at primary tumor resection. TCRdb passed the 5' RACE reads through MiXCR, listing each CDR3 protein once. This sample has 4,500 to 6,000 distinct CDR3 sequences, with around 4.8% found just once. The material sequenced was lung tumor tissue, taken at surgery. The clonotype was recovered from a male donor with early-stage non-small cell lung cancer. The chain has TRBV2 and TRBJ1-1, with D perhaps matching TRBD1 (5 bases). The CDR3 DNA reads TGTGCCAGCACACGGGGCCTGGAGGCTGAAGCTTTCTTT. Protein sequence: CASTRGLEAEAFF.